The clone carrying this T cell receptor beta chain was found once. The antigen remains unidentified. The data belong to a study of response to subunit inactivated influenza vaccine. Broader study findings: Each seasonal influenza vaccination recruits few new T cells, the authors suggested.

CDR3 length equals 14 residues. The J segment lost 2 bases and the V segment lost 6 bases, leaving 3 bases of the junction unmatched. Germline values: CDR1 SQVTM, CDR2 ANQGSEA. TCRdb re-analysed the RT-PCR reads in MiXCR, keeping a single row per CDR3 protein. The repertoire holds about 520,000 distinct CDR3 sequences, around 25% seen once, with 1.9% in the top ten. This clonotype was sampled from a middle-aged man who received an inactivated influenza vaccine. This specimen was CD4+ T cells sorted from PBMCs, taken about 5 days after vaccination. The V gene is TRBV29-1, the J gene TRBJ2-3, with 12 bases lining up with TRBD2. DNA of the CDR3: TGCAGCGTAAGACTAGCGGGAGCCACAGATACGCAGTATTTT. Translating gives CSVRLAGATDTQYF.